A single sample gave rise to the 7 T cell receptor beta chains below, sequenced in a study of OX40 agonist ivuxolimab in advanced cancers. Produced via immunoSEQ multiplex PCR; TCRdb's table is partial and in-frame only. The sample lists about 93,000 clones; roughly 89% were seen once. This specimen consisted of CD4+ or CD8+ T cells sorted from blood, obtained in a trial of the OX40 agonist ivuxolimab. The receptors stem from an adult with an advanced solid tumor such as melanoma, head and neck, liver or kidney cancer.

This sequence joins TRBV6-5 and TRBJ1-2; weak D call: TRBD1 (6 bases). V dropped 5 bases and J dropped 3 bases, with 13 bases sitting between them. Germline CDR1 reads MNHEY; CDR2 reads SVGAGI. The CDR3 extends over 14 amino acids. The CDR3 DNA sequence: TGTGCCAGCAGTCCGCGACAGGTATACTATGGCTACACCTTC. Protein product: CASSPRQVYYGYTF.

The chain is built from TRBV23-1 and TRBJ2-5; D perhaps matches TRBD1 (6 bases). TRBV23-1 counts as an open reading frame of uncertain function. V was trimmed by 10 bases and J by 5 bases, leaving 20 bases between them. The CDR3 sequence is 14 residues long. Here the CDR3 reads CATTSWDNSETQYF. As DNA, the CDR3 is TGCGCCACCACTAGTTGGGACAATTCCGAGACCCAGTACTTC.

The chain joins TRBV18 to TRBJ1-1; D remains unclear. V was trimmed by 1 base and J by 3 bases, leaving 9 bases between them. CDR3 length: 14 residues. Germline assignment: CDR1 KGHSH and CDR2 LQKENI. In nucleotides, the CDR3 is TGTGCCAGCTCACCACGGGCCGGGGACACTGAAGCTTTCTTT. This sequence encodes CASSPRAGDTEAFF.

The chain joins TRBV28 to TRBJ1-2; 11 nucleotides match TRBD1. The CDR3 runs 17 residues. V was pared by 6 bases and J by 3 bases, with 12 bases of the junction left unmatched. The germline CDR1 and CDR2 sequences are MDHEN and SYDVKM. This CDR3 is CASRLTLRTGGDYGYTF. The CDR3 DNA follows: TGTGCCAGCAGGCTTACCCTTCGGACAGGGGGCGACTATGGCTACACCTTC.

This sequence joins TRBV6-6 and TRBJ2-7; 9 nucleotides line up with TRBD1. V was clipped by 6 bases and J by 0 bases; unmatched bases: 6. CDR3 length: 15 amino acids. Germline CDR1 reads MNHNY; CDR2 reads SVGAGI (reference sequence). CDR3 coding DNA: TGTGCCAGCAGCCTCCCGGGACAGGGCTCCTACGAGCAGTACTTC. Residues: CASSLPGQGSYEQYF.

This clone came up once. The rearrangement joins TRBV19 to TRBJ1-5, with TRBD1 matching over 7 bases. The V segment lost 4 bases and the J segment 9 bases; nucleotides outside the gene matches: 12. The CDR3 covers 15 residues. CDR1 and CDR2 (germline): LNHDA, SQIVND (reference sequence). CDR3 DNA sequence: TGTGCCAGTAGTACGAAAAGGACAGGCGGTCGGCCCCAGCATTTT. Its protein is CASSTKRTGGRPQHF.

The J gene is TRBJ2-3, the V gene TRBV9, with D maybe TRBD2 (6 bases). This CDR3 has 15 residues. From germline, CDR1 is SGDLS and CDR2 YYNGEE. V lost 3 bases and J 6 bases, leaving 17 bases between the germline ends. The CDR3: CASSGGLDPADTQYF. Here the CDR3 DNA reads TGTGCCAGCAGCGGGGGACTGGATCCGGCGGATACGCAGTATTTT.